This T cell receptor (beta chain) was identified during a study of blood T cell repertoires in COVID-19. The CDR3 has 17 amino acids. Trimming at V came to 3 bases and at J to 7 bases, leaving 11 bases not matched to a gene. Germline assignment: CDR1 SGHTA and CDR2 FQGTGA. Clones were sequenced by immunoSEQ multiplex PCR, and TCRdb holds only the in-frame ones, with some missing. The sample yields some 240,000 clones, roughly 90% seen once. The chain has TRBV7-3 and TRBJ2-2; TRBD2 aligns across 10 bases. Sequenced material: peripheral blood. The sequence was obtained from a man aged 55 to 70 who had recovered from COVID-19. CDR3 nucleotides: TGTGCCAGCAGCTTCCCAACTAGCGGGACCCCTAACGGGGAGCTGTTTTTT. Encoded protein: CASSFPTSGTPNGELFF.